This T cell receptor (beta chain) came from a study of blood T cell repertoires in COVID-19. Trimming took off 3 bases at V and 4 bases at J, with 12 bases between the two ends. Germline CDR1 is MDHEN and CDR2 is SYDVKM. The CDR3 is made up of 14 amino acids. Sequencing was performed with immunoSEQ multiplex PCR; in TCRdb, only in-frame clones are kept and a portion is missing. The top ten hold 15% to 20% of the sample, which has about 200,000 clones, approximately 91% seen once. This chain connects TRBV28 to TRBJ1-1; D might be TRBD1 (5 bases). This clonotype was obtained from a man aged 50-60 years with COVID-19, enrolled during active disease. Sequencing was performed on peripheral blood. This CDR3 is CASSFVGGITEAFF. For the CDR3, the DNA is TGTGCCAGCAGTTTTGTGGGGGGAATCACTGAAGCTTTCTTT. Drawing the rest from reference TRBV28 and TRBJ1-1, the complete variable domain is DVKVTQSSRYLVKRTGEKVFLECVQDMDHENMFWYRQDPGLGLRLIYFSYDVKMKEKGDIPEGYSVSREKKERFSLILESASTNQTSMYLCASSFVGGITEAFFGQGTRLTVV.